Listed here are 13 T cell receptor beta chains from one sample, sequenced in a study of blood T cell repertoires in COVID-19. TCRdb's table, derived via immunoSEQ multiplex PCR, lists solely in-frame clones and lacks some. The table lists fewer than 300,000 clones, 82% of them singletons. The sequenced material came from peripheral blood. The receptors stem from a woman under 30 with acute or convalescent COVID-19.

The chain couples TRBV18 to TRBJ2-1, with 8 bases identical to TRBD2. Per germline, CDR1 KGHSH and CDR2 LQKENI. V shed 0 bases and J 15 bases; nucleotides not matched to a gene: 10. The CDR3 totals 14 residues. The CDR3 nucleotides are TGTGCCAGCTCACCACCCGGCTTAGCGGGAAGGTGGTTCTTC. It is translated as CASSPPGLAGRWFF. The complete variable domain, with remaining parts taken from reference TRBV18 and TRBJ2-1, reads NAGVMQNPRHLVRRRGQEARLRCSPMKGHSHVYWYRQLPEEGLKFMVYLQKENIIDESGMPKERFSAEFPKEGPSILRIQQVVRGDSAAYFCASSPPGLAGRWFFGPGTRLTVL.

This chain uses TRBV5-1 with TRBJ2-7, with 10 bases fitting TRBD1. Unmatched junction bases numbered 16, after V lost 4 bases and J lost 3 bases. CDR1 SGHRS and CDR2 YFSETQ come from the germline V gene. This CDR3 region has 18 residues. The CDR3 spells CASSKGLGQGPLDYEQYF. CDR3 sequence (DNA): TGCGCCAGCAGCAAAGGGTTGGGACAGGGGCCTTTGGACTACGAGCAGTACTTC. The full variable domain, its missing parts supplied by reference TRBV5-1 and TRBJ2-7, is KAGVTQTPRYLIKTRGQQVTLSCSPISGHRSVSWYQQTPGQGLQFLFEYFSETQRNKGNFPGRFSGRQFSNSRSEMNVSTLELGDSALYLCASSKGLGQGPLDYEQYFGPGTRLTVT.

The chain has TRBV9 and TRBJ2-7; 9 bases map to TRBD2. Trimming cost V 0 bases and J 6 bases; bases outside gene matches: 10. The germline V gene has CDR1 SGDLS and CDR2 YYNGEE. The CDR3 runs to 16 residues. CDR3 residues: CASSVGGGRASGEQYF. Here the CDR3 DNA reads TGTGCCAGCAGCGTAGGAGGCGGGAGGGCCTCTGGCGAGCAGTACTTC.

This clone was recorded a few times. The rearrangement links TRBV6-2 or TRBV6-3 to TRBJ1-1; D perhaps matches TRBD1 (5 bases). The CDR3 runs to 15 residues. Germline loops: CDR1 MNHEY, CDR2 SVGEGT. V gave up 0 bases and J gave up 0 bases, with 8 bases separating them. CDR3 nucleotide sequence: TGTGCCAGCAGTTACTCTGGGGGGGTGAACACTGAAGCTTTCTTT. Amino acids: CASSYSGGVNTEAFF.

This clone was observed a single time. V usage is TRBV21-1 and J usage is TRBJ1-2; TRBD1 is taken as the D call from the table, unchecked against the DNA. TRBV21-1 constitutes a pseudogene. The CDR3 is 18 amino acids. The CDR3 here is CASSKVQGKPLAHYGYTF. Here the CDR3 DNA reads TGTGCCAGCAGCAAAGTACAGGGAAAACCCTTGGCCCACTATGGCTACACCTTC.

The chain joins TRBV7-2 to TRBJ2-1, with D hard to call. There are 15 residues in the CDR3. Germline assignment: CDR1 SGHTA and CDR2 FQGNSA. The V gene lost 0 bases and the J gene lost 4 bases, with 10 bases spanning the gap. The CDR3 DNA sequence: TGTGCCAGCAGCTTAGCACCTACCTTATACAATGAGCAGTTCTTC. Translated: CASSLAPTLYNEQFF.

This chain connects TRBV12-5 to TRBJ1-4, with 9 bases aligning to TRBD1. Germline values: CDR1 LGHNT, CDR2 FRNRAP. The CDR3 spans 15 residues. The ends lost 7 bases at V and 4 bases at J; junction bases unmatched: 7. This CDR3 is CASALGTGFNEKLFF. The DNA of the CDR3 is TGTGCTAGTGCCCTAGGGACAGGGTTTAATGAAAAACTGTTTTTT.

The V call is TRBV5-8, the J call TRBJ2-3; 10 nucleotides line up with TRBD2. V trimming: 2 bases; J trimming: 2 bases; junction bases outside the gene matches: 5. The V gene's germline CDR1 is SGHTS and CDR2 YDEGEE. The CDR3 loop spans 16 amino acids. CDR3 residues: CASSFRLAGLTDTQYF. The CDR3 DNA reads TGTGCCAGCAGCTTCAGACTAGCGGGCCTCACAGATACGCAGTATTTT.

This clone was observed a handful of times. The V call is TRBV6-2 or TRBV6-3, the J call TRBJ2-3, with 9 positions matching TRBD2. With 2 bases clipped from V and 0 bases from J, the junction kept 12 bases outside the gene matches. The CDR3 is 19 amino acids. Germline CDR1 is MNHEY and CDR2 is SVGEGT. CDR3 DNA: TGTGCCAGCAGTTACCCGGCTAGCGGGGCCCCCTCTAGCACAGATACGCAGTATTTT. It specifies CASSYPASGAPSSTDTQYF.

The chain combines TRBV5-6 with TRBJ1-1; 7 bases line up with TRBD1. V lost 1 base, J lost 3 bases, and 6 bases stayed unmatched. The CDR3 contains 15 residues. Germline assignment: CDR1 SGHDT and CDR2 YYEEEE. CDR3: CASSLPQTGYTEAFF. Here the CDR3 DNA reads TGTGCCAGCAGCTTGCCTCAGACAGGGTACACTGAAGCTTTCTTT. Complete variable domain (other parts from reference TRBV5-6 and TRBJ1-1): DAGVTQSPTHLIKTRGQQVTLRCSPKSGHDTVSWYQQALGQGPQFIFQYYEEEERQRGNFPDRFSGHQFPNYSSELNVNALLLGDSALYLCASSLPQTGYTEAFFGQGTRLTVV.

In regard to this clone: Within the sample, other DNA sequences also encode this same CDR3. The chain couples TRBV30 to TRBJ2-7; D unresolved. The germline V gene has CDR1 GTSNPN and CDR2 SVGIG (reference sequence). V lost 2 bases to trimming and J lost 1 base, with 3 bases between them. This CDR3 region has 11 residues. CDR3 in DNA: TGTGCCTGGAGTCATTCCTACGAGCAGTACTTC. It is translated as CAWSHSYEQYF.

This clone is a singleton in its sample. The J gene is TRBJ1-3, the V gene TRBV12-5; D is uncertain. V lost 3 bases and J lost 6, with 6 bases in between. The CDR3 covers 12 residues. CDR1 is LGHNT, CDR2 FRNRAP, per germline. The CDR3 DNA reads TGTGCTAGTGGTTTCGGTCTAAACACCATATATTTT. Translated: CASGFGLNTIYF.

This clone was recorded a few times. The chain is built from TRBV6-5 and TRBJ2-1, with a tentative D call TRBD2 (6 bases). Trimming pared 4 bases from V and 3 bases from J, leaving 13 bases between. Germline V gives CDR1 MNHEY, CDR2 SVGAGI. CDR3 length equals 15 residues. This chain's CDR3 is CASSSEGMSYNEQFF. Written as DNA, the CDR3 is TGTGCCAGCAGTTCGGAGGGAATGAGCTACAATGAGCAGTTCTTC.